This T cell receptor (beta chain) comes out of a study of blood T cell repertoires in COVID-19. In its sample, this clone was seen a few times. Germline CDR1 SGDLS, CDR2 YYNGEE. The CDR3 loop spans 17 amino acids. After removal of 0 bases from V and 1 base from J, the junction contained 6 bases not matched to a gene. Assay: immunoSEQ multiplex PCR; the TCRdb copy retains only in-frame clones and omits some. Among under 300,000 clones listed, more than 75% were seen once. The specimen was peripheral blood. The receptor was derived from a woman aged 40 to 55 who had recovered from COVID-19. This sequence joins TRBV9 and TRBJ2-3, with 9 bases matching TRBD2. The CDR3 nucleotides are TGTGCCAGCAGCGTAGGTCTAGCGGGATTAGGCACAGATACGCAGTATTTT. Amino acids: CASSVGLAGLGTDTQYF.